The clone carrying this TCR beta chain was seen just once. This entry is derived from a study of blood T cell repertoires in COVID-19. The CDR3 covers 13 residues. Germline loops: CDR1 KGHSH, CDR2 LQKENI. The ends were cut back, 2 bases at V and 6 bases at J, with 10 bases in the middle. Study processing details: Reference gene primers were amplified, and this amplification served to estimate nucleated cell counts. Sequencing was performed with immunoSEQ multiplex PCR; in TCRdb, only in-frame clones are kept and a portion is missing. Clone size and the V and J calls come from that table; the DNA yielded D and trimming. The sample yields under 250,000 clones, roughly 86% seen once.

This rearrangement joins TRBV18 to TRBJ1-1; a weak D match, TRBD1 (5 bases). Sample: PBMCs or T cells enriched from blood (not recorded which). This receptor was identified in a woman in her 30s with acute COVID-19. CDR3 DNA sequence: TGTGCCAGCTCACCATTTGACAGCGCTGAAGCTTTCTTT. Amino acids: CASSPFDSAEAFF.